This TCR beta chain was documented in a study of blood T cell repertoires in COVID-19. Study-wide context: Specimens from acute and convalescent COVID-19 originated in the United States, Italy and Spain. T cells, B-cell-depleted T cells, or PBMCs provided the cDNA or gDNA that served as material.

The CDR3 runs 14 residues. V was trimmed by 3 bases and J by 5 bases, leaving 14 bases between them. Germline CDR1 is SGHRS and CDR2 is YFSETQ. Per the original methods: The authors estimated nucleated cell counts from reference gene primer amplification. TCRdb keeps only in-frame clones here, not all; method: immunoSEQ multiplex PCR. Clonal size and the V and J genes are those of that table, whereas D and trimming came from the DNA. The sample holds 70,000 to 95,000 clones; 89% are singletons and the top ten take roughly 2.1%. The chain is built from TRBV5-1 and TRBJ1-2, with unresolved D. This TCR was recovered from a man aged 50-59 years with acute or convalescent COVID-19. Sequencing was carried out using peripheral blood. In DNA form, the CDR3 reads TGCGCCAGCAGCTGGATCGGGGAGGGATATGGCTACACCTTC. Encoded protein: CASSWIGEGYGYTF.